The TCR beta chain under discussion was sequenced for a study of blood T cells in healthy people across ages. Broader study findings: In older individuals, TCR beta diversity per million T cells was lower, falling roughly linearly with age. A strong correlation was seen between TCR beta diversity and naive T cell percentage.

In its sample, this clonotype was seen a few times. Its specificity is unknown. Sample-barcoded 5' priming and a J-beta primer mix drove a second PCR of 7 to 11 cycles. TCRdb independently ran MiXCR on the 5' RACE reads; one entry per CDR3 protein. The sample contains around 820,000 distinct CDR3 sequences, roughly 25% of which appear only once. The data were also submitted as part of a second study, on T cells of mothers and their children. That paper notes: Every mother supplied over 9.5 million TCR beta CDR3 reads and every child several million.

This sequence originates from a boy younger than 18 in good health. The sample comprised blood.

DNA for the CDR3: TGTGCCAGCAGCACCGGGGGGGCCTATGGCTACACCTTC. Encoded protein: CASSTGGAYGYTF. The chain couples TRBV6-4 to TRBJ1-2; maybe TRBD1 (6 bases). From germline, CDR1 is MRHNA and CDR2 SNTAGT. V lost 6 bases and J 4 bases, leaving 12 bases between the germline ends. The CDR3 length is 13 residues.